The 16 T cell receptor beta chains given below trace back to one sample, sequenced in a study of cytomegalovirus exposure and HLA in healthy donors. 13 Jbeta primers and 60 Vbeta primers were used for the PCR. Clones were sequenced by immunoSEQ multiplex PCR, and TCRdb holds only the in-frame ones, with some missing. In the table there are about 160,000 clones, 60% to 80% of which are singletons. The sequenced material came from PBMCs. The receptors stem from a woman under 40 in good health and CMV-seronegative.

V gene TRBV29-1 combines with J gene TRBJ2-7; no definite D call. This CDR3 is 12 amino acids long. With 4 bases removed from V and 2 bases from J, the gap between germline ends came to 9 bases. Germline V gene data show CDR1 as SQVTM and CDR2 as ANQGSEA. In DNA, the CDR3 is TGCAGCGTTGGTAACAGCCCCTACGAGCAGTACTTC. This codes for CSVGNSPYEQYF.

Note on this clone: At one end, the junction sequence differs from germline, possibly due to a read error. The chain is built from TRBV5-1 and TRBJ1-1; tentatively, D is TRBD1 (6 bases). This CDR3 has 14 amino acids. Germline CDR1 is SGHRS and CDR2 is YFSETQ. CDR3 nucleotide sequence: TGCGCCAGCAGCTTGGAACACAGGGCGACTGAAGCTTCCTTT. Its translation: CASSLEHRATEASF. Based on the CDR3 plus reference TRBV5-1 and TRBJ1-1, the full variable domain is KAGVTQTPRYLIKTRGQQVTLSCSPISGHRSVSWYQQTPGQGLQFLFEYFSETQRNKGNFPGRFSGRQFSNSRSEMNVSTLELGDSALYLCASSLEHRATEASFGQGTRLTVV.

The gene calls are TRBV11-2 and TRBJ2-7; TRBD1 aligns across 7 bases. V trimming: 5 bases; J trimming: 2 bases; junction bases outside the gene matches: 9. The CDR3 length is 15 residues. Germline-derived CDR1 and CDR2 are SGHAT and FQNNGV. The CDR3 bases are TGTGCCAGCAGCCTCGATCCGGGACAGCCCTACGAGCAGTACTTC. Encoded protein: CASSLDPGQPYEQYF.

Points on this clone: In the same sample, other DNA sequences code for this CDR3. The chain carries TRBV5-4 and TRBJ2-3; D remains unclear. The V end lost 2 bases, the J end lost 1 base, and 17 bases lay between the germline ends. This CDR3 has 17 residues. Germline lookup yields CDR1 SGHNT and CDR2 YYREEE (reference sequence). This chain's CDR3 is CASSFPDKKHRTDTQYF. In nucleotides, the CDR3 is TGTGCCAGCAGCTTCCCTGACAAGAAGCACCGCACAGATACGCAGTATTTT.

V usage is TRBV27 and J usage is TRBJ1-2; no clear D gene. Germline CDR1 and CDR2: MNHEY and SMNVEV (reference sequence). Trimming cost V 4 bases and J 5 bases, with 8 bases left between them. CDR3 length equals 12 residues. As DNA, the CDR3 is TGTGCCAGCAGTTCCCCCAGTTATGGCTACACCTTC. This translates into CASSSPSYGYTF.

V is TRBV29-1 and J is TRBJ1-4; D is possibly TRBD1 (5 bases). CDR1 is SQVTM and CDR2 is ANQGSEA in the germline V gene. V lost 5 bases to trimming and J lost 6 bases, with 10 bases between them. This CDR3 region has 12 residues. CDR3 sequence reads: CSVSGLDEKLFF. The CDR3 bases are TGCAGCGTTTCGGGACTGGATGAAAAACTGTTTTTT.

The gene calls are TRBV14 and TRBJ1-1, with TRBD1 matching over 7 bases. Germline CDR1 and CDR2: SGHDN and FVKESK. The CDR3 runs to 13 residues. The J segment lost 8 bases and the V segment lost 2 bases, leaving 5 bases of the junction unmatched. The CDR3, as DNA: TGTGCCAGCAGCCAAATCTTACAGGGGGAAGCTTTCTTT. As protein: CASSQILQGEAFF. Variable domain in full (rest from reference TRBV14 and TRBJ1-1): EAGVTQFPSHSVIEKGQTVTLRCDPISGHDNLYWYRRVMGKEIKFLLHFVKESKQDESGMPNNRFLAERTGGTYSTLKVQPAELEDSGVYFCASSQILQGEAFFGQGTRLTVV.

The V call is TRBV2, the J call TRBJ1-1; the match to TRBD1 covers 7 bases. Trimming cost V 5 bases and J 1 base; bases outside gene matches: 4. The CDR3 totals 14 residues. Germline CDR1 reads SNHLY; CDR2 reads FYNNEI. This CDR3 is CASSRRDRNTEAFF. CDR3 coding DNA: TGTGCCAGCAGTCGCCGGGACAGGAACACTGAAGCTTTCTTT. The entire variable domain, with the rest obtained from reference TRBV2 and TRBJ1-1, is as follows: EPEVTQTPSHQVTQMGQEVILRCVPISNHLYFYWYRQILGQKVEFLVSFYNNEISEKSEIFDDQFSVERPDGSNFTLKIRSTKLEDSAMYFCASSRRDRNTEAFFGQGTRLTVV.

The chain employs TRBV5-1 and TRBJ2-7; D ambiguous. The V and J ends lost 1 base and 2 bases respectively, with 10 bases between them. CDR1 and CDR2 (germline): SGHRS, YFSETQ. The CDR3 contains 14 residues. The CDR3 here is CASSLSRFTYEQYF. The CDR3 nucleotides are TGCGCCAGCAGCTTGTCCAGGTTTACCTACGAGCAGTACTTC.

The V call is TRBV6-1, the J call TRBJ1-3; D is ambiguous. The V gene's germline CDR1 is MNHNS and CDR2 SASEGT. The CDR3 contains 14 residues. Between the trimmed V and J ends, which lost 2 bases and 0 bases, there was a span of 5 bases. DNA for the CDR3: TGTGCCAGCAGTGAACGGGGCTCTGGAAACACCATATATTTT. Amino acids: CASSERGSGNTIYF.

This chain links TRBV7-2 with TRBJ2-1, with D possibly TRBD2 on 6 matching bases. Trimming took 5 bases from V and 0 from J, leaving 11 bases between them. Germline V gene sequence: CDR1 SGHTA, CDR2 FQGNSA. The CDR3 extends over 15 amino acids. The CDR3 is CASSRGASSYNEQFF. The CDR3 DNA sequence: TGTGCCAGCAGCCGCGGGGCGAGCTCCTACAATGAGCAGTTCTTC.

This rearrangement joins TRBV27 to TRBJ2-2, with 8 bases identical to TRBD2. The trim removed 1 base at V and 5 bases at J, leaving 3 bases unmatched. This CDR3 spans 15 amino acids. CDR1 is MNHEY and CDR2 is SMNVEV in the germline V gene (reference sequence). This CDR3 is CASSLLASGTGELFF. The CDR3 nucleotides are TGTGCCAGCAGTTTATTGGCTAGCGGGACCGGGGAGCTGTTTTTT.

The V and J genes are TRBV5-1 and TRBJ2-1, with a tentative D call TRBD2 (5 bases). The CDR3 covers 13 residues. Between the trimmed V and J ends, which lost 5 bases and 9 bases, there was a span of 15 bases. The V gene's germline CDR1 is SGHRS and CDR2 YFSETQ. The CDR3 reads CASSLSGEREQFF. The CDR3 region has the DNA TGCGCCAGCAGTCTCTCCGGGGAGCGTGAGCAGTTCTTC.

The DNA for the CDR3 is TGTGCCTGGAGAGGAGACAGTTATGGCTACACCTTC. Translated: CAWRGDSYGYTF. This chain uses TRBV30 with TRBJ1-2, with D possibly matching TRBD1 (5 bases). In germline, CDR1 is GTSNPN, CDR2 SVGIG (reference sequence). The V end was cut by 3 bases, the J end by 5 bases, with 10 bases between. CDR3 length: 12 amino acids. Supplemented by reference TRBV30 and TRBJ1-2, the full variable domain reads SQTIHQWPATLVQPVGSPLSLECTVEGTSNPNLYWYRQAAGRGLQLLFYSVGIGQISSEVPQNLSASRPQDRQFILSSKKLLLSDSGFYLCAWRGDSYGYTFGSGTRLTVV.

This chain uses TRBV19 with TRBJ1-4, with TRBD1 matching over 12 bases. V was pared by 3 bases and J by 3 bases, with 2 bases of the junction left unmatched. Germline CDR1 reads LNHDA; CDR2 reads SQIVND (reference sequence). CDR3 length equals 16 residues. CDR3 loop: CASSIGDRGPNEKLFF. CDR3 in DNA: TGTGCCAGTAGTATCGGGGACAGGGGGCCTAATGAAAAACTGTTTTTT.

This clone has more than one count but fewer than ten. The chain uses TRBV28 and TRBJ2-7, with D maybe TRBD2 (6 bases). V was cut by 5 bases and J by 1 base, with 18 bases left in between. This CDR3 region has 16 residues. The germline V gene encodes CDR1 MDHEN and CDR2 SYDVKM. Here the CDR3 DNA reads TGTGCCAGCAGTCCTTTTCCGGTCGGAGGGTCCTACGAGCAGTACTTC. Its protein is CASSPFPVGGSYEQYF.